The text below deals with one T cell receptor beta chain. The CDR3 runs to 18 residues. The ends lost 5 bases at V and 0 bases at J; junction bases unmatched: 10. Germline V gives CDR1 PRHDT, CDR2 FYEKMQ (reference sequence). This entry belongs to a study of control samples from healthy donors and cancer patients. The repertoire was sequenced with immunoSEQ multiplex PCR; TCRdb's copy has only in-frame clones and lacks some. The sample has 55,000 to 90,000 clones; approximately 80% are singletons. This TCR derives from a man aged 45-60 years in good health. Specimen: blood. The rearrangement links TRBV13 to TRBJ2-6; 7 bases align to TRBD1. CDR3 DNA: TGTGCCAGCAGCCAGAGGGACAGTTTCTTCTCTGGGGCCAACGTCCTGACTTTC. It translates to CASSQRDSFFSGANVLTF.